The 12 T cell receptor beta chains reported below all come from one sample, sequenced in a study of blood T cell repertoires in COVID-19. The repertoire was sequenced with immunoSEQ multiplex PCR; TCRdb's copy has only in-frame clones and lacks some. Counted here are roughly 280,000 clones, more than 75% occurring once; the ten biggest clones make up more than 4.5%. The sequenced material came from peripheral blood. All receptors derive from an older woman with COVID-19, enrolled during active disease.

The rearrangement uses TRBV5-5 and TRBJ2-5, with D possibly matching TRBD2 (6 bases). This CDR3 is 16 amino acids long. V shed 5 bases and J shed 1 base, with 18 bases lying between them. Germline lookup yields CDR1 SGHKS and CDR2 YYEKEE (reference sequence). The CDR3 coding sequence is TGTGCCAGCAGTCTTTGGCTAGCGAGCCCCCAAGAGACCCAGTACTTC. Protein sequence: CASSLWLASPQETQYF.

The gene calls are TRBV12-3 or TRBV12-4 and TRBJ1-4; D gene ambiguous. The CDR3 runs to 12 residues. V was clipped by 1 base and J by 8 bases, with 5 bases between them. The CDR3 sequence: CASSLGLEKLFF. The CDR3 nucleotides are TGTGCCAGCAGTTTAGGACTCGAAAAACTGTTTTTT.

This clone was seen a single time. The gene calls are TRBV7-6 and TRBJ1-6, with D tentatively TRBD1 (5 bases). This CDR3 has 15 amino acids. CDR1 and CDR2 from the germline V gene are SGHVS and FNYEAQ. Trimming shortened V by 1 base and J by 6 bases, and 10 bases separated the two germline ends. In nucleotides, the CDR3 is TGTGCCAGCAGCTTAGATAGGGGTACTAATTCACCCCTCCACTTT. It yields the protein CASSLDRGTNSPLHF.

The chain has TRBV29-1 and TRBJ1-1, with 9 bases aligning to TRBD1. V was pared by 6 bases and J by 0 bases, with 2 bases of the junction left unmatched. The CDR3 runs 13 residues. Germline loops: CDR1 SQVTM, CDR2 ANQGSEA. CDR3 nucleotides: TGCAGCGTGACAGGGGGAATGAACACTGAAGCTTTCTTT. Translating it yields CSVTGGMNTEAFF.

The CDR3 nucleotides read TGTGCCAGCAGCTTTCAAGACAGGGCGATTGAAGCTTTCTTT. Translation: CASSFQDRAIEAFF. V gene TRBV7-2 combines with J gene TRBJ1-1; 7 nucleotides agree with TRBD1. Germline V gene sequence: CDR1 SGHTA, CDR2 FQGNSA. V shed 3 bases and J 7 bases; nucleotides not matched to a gene: 8. This CDR3 is 14 amino acids long.

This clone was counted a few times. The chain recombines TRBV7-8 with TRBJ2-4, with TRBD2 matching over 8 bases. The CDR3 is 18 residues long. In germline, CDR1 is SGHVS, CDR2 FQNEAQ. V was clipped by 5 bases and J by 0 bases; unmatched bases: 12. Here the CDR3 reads CASSPESGSPLAKNIQYF. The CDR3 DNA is TGTGCCAGCAGCCCCGAGAGCGGGAGCCCTCTAGCCAAAAACATTCAGTACTTC.

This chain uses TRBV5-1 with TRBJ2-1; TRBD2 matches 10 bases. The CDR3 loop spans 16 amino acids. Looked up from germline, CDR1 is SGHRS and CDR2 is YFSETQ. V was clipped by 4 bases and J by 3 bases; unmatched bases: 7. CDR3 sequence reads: CASSLAGAPNYNEQFF. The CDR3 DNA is TGCGCCAGCAGCCTAGCGGGAGCCCCAAACTACAATGAGCAGTTCTTC. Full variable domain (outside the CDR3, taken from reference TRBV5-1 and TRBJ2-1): KAGVTQTPRYLIKTRGQQVTLSCSPISGHRSVSWYQQTPGQGLQFLFEYFSETQRNKGNFPGRFSGRQFSNSRSEMNVSTLELGDSALYLCASSLAGAPNYNEQFFGPGTRLTVL.

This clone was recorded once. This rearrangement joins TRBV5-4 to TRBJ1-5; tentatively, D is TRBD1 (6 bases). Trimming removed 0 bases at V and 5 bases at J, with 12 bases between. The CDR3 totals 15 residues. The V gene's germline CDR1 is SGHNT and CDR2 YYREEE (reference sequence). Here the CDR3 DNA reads TGTGCCAGCAGCTTGGCTCCAGGGGAGCATCAGCCCCAGCATTTT. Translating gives CASSLAPGEHQPQHF.

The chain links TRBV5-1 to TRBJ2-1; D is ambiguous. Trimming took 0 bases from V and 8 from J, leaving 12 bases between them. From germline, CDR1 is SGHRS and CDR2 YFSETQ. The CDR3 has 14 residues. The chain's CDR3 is CASSLAGLPYEQFF. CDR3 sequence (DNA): TGCGCCAGCAGCTTGGCCGGTCTTCCGTATGAGCAGTTCTTC.

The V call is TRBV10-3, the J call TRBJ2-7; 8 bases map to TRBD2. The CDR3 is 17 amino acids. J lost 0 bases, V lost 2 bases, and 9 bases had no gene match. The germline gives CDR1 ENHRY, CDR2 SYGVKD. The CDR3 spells CAISERPRLANSYEQYF. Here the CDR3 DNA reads TGTGCCATCAGTGAGCGTCCCCGACTAGCGAACTCCTACGAGCAGTACTTC.

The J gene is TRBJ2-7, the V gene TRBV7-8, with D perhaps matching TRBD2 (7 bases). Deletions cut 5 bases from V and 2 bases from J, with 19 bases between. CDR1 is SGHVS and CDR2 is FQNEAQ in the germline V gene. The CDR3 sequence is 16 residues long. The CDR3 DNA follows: TGTGCCAGCAGCCATGCTCGCGCGGGGGCCACCTACGAGCAGTACTTC. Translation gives CASSHARAGATYEQYF. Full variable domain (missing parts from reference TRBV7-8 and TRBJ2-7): GAGVSQSPRYKVAKRGQDVALRCDPISGHVSLFWYQQALGQGPEFLTYFQNEAQLDKSGLPSDRFFAERPEGSVSTLKIQRTQQEDSAVYLCASSHARAGATYEQYFGPGTRLTVT.

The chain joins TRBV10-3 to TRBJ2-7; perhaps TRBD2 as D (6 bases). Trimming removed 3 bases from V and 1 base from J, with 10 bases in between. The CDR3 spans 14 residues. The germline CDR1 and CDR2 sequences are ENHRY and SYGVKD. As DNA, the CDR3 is TGTGCCATCAGTGACCCTGGGGGGTCCTACGAGCAGTACTTC. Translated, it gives CAISDPGGSYEQYF.